Below, 21 T cell receptor beta chains from the same sample are listed, as sequenced in a study of control samples from healthy donors and cancer patients. Sequencing used immunoSEQ multiplex PCR; TCRdb keeps in-frame clones, though not all of them. The data contain about 86,000 clones, about 88% of them singletons. Material: PBMCs. The receptors were sampled from a woman aged 45-60 years with colorectal cancer.

The chain is built from TRBV28 and TRBJ1-5, with unresolved D. Germline lookup yields CDR1 MDHEN and CDR2 SYDVKM. Between the trimmed V and J ends, which lost 3 bases and 5 bases, there was a span of 17 bases. There are 16 residues in the CDR3. The chain's CDR3 is CASSFPLSRMDQPQHF. The DNA of the CDR3 is TGTGCCAGCAGTTTTCCCCTGTCCAGGATGGATCAGCCCCAGCATTTT.

This clone was observed a few times. This rearrangement joins TRBV18 to TRBJ1-2; no clear D gene. Germline loops: CDR1 KGHSH, CDR2 LQKENI. Trimming took off 2 bases at V and 2 bases at J, with 6 bases between the two ends. The CDR3 length is 13 residues. The CDR3 here is CASSPEGNYGYTF. As DNA, the CDR3 is TGTGCCAGCTCACCAGAAGGGAACTATGGCTACACCTTC.

CDR3 coding DNA: TGTGCCACCAGTGACCCCGGGACTAGCGGAGAAGAGACCCAGTACTTC. It translates to CATSDPGTSGEETQYF. The chain has TRBV24-1 and TRBJ2-5; TRBD2 matches 11 bases. Germline values: CDR1 KGHDR, CDR2 SFDVKD. The CDR3 loop spans 16 amino acids. Trimming at V came to 4 bases and at J to 3 bases, leaving 6 bases not matched to a gene.

The V call is TRBV5-4, the J call TRBJ1-2; 9 nucleotides line up with TRBD1. The germline V gene encodes CDR1 SGHNT and CDR2 YYREEE (reference sequence). This CDR3 is built from 13 residues. With 4 bases clipped from V and 8 bases from J, the junction kept 6 bases outside the gene matches. The DNA of the CDR3 is TGTGCCAGCAGCCGGGACAGGGATCAAGGCTACACCTTC. Translated, it gives CASSRDRDQGYTF.

J is TRBJ2-5 and V is TRBV6-5; a weak D match, TRBD2 (7 bases). The V and J ends lost 7 bases and 1 base respectively, with 13 bases between them. The CDR3 runs 14 residues. The germline CDR1 and CDR2 sequences are MNHEY and SVGAGI. This chain's CDR3 is CASTEGGAQETQYF. In nucleotides, the CDR3 is TGTGCCAGCACCGAGGGGGGGGCCCAAGAGACCCAGTACTTC.

This rearrangement joins TRBV4-2 to TRBJ1-5, with D tentatively TRBD1 (5 bases). The CDR3 length is 14 residues. Germline V CDR1 and CDR2: LGHNA, YNFKEQ. V dropped 0 bases and J dropped 6 bases, with 9 bases sitting between them. This CDR3 is CASSQDRGGQPQHF. Written as DNA, the CDR3 is TGTGCCAGCAGCCAAGATCGGGGGGGTCAGCCCCAGCATTTT.

The chain is built from TRBV19 and TRBJ1-3; 9 nucleotides align to TRBD1. From germline, CDR1 is LNHDA and CDR2 SQIVND (reference sequence). The CDR3 sequence is 15 residues long. J gave up 2 bases and V 5 bases, and 4 bases lay outside the gene matches. CDR3 in amino acids: CASSVQGATGNTIYF. The CDR3 region has the DNA TGTGCCAGTAGTGTACAGGGGGCGACTGGAAACACCATATATTTT.

This clone showed up just once. The rearrangement joins TRBV4-3 to TRBJ1-2, with a weak D call TRBD1 (6 bases). Germline values: CDR1 LGHNA, CDR2 YSLEER. The germline V and J ends were trimmed by 0 bases and 9 bases, with 17 bases remaining between them. CDR3 size: 15 residues. The CDR3 is CASSQERQVESSYTF. Written as DNA, the CDR3 is TGCGCCAGCAGCCAAGAGCGACAGGTAGAGAGCAGCTACACCTTC.

The chain has TRBV6-5 and TRBJ1-3; D perhaps matches TRBD1 (5 bases). The CDR3 totals 15 residues. The germline gives CDR1 MNHEY, CDR2 SVGAGI. Trimming shortened V by 8 bases and J by 0 bases, and 14 bases separated the two germline ends. The CDR3 region is CASRGTGSSGNTIYF. Here the CDR3 DNA reads TGTGCCAGCCGCGGAACAGGCAGCTCTGGAAACACCATATATTTT.

The chain combines TRBV6-2 or TRBV6-3 with TRBJ2-1; 8 nucleotides align to TRBD2. J gave up 7 bases and V 5 bases, and 10 bases lay outside the gene matches. Per the germline V gene, CDR1 is MNHEY and CDR2 is SVGEGT. This CDR3 comprises 15 residues. CDR3 loop: CASSKTGTRNNEQFF. In DNA, the CDR3 is TGTGCCAGCAGTAAAACCGGGACTAGGAATAATGAGCAGTTCTTC.

The chain is built from TRBV3-1 (or the pseudogene TRBV3-2) and TRBJ2-4; possibly TRBD1 for D (6 bases). The germline V gene has CDR1 LGHDT and CDR2 YNNKEL (reference sequence). The CDR3 covers 17 residues. V lost 1 base, J lost 0 bases, and 13 bases lay in between. The CDR3 DNA sequence: TGTGCCAGCAGCCAAGGGACAGTAAGTCTAGCCAAAAACATTCAGTACTTC. This translates into CASSQGTVSLAKNIQYF.

The chain recombines TRBV28 with TRBJ1-2; TRBD1 matches at 7 bases. In germline, CDR1 is MDHEN, CDR2 SYDVKM. CDR3 length: 14 amino acids. Trimming took 3 bases from V and 5 from J; bases not matched to a gene: 6. The chain's CDR3 is CASSLNTGEYGYTF. CDR3 in DNA: TGTGCCAGCAGTTTGAACACAGGGGAGTATGGCTACACCTTC.

V and J are TRBV5-1 and TRBJ1-3, with a possible D match to TRBD1 (6 bases). The CDR3 runs to 15 residues. The V and J ends lost 4 bases and 0 bases respectively, with 11 bases between them. Germline-derived CDR1 and CDR2 are SGHRS and YFSETQ. CDR3 sequence: CASSQGLSSGNTIYF. The CDR3 DNA reads TGCGCCAGCAGCCAGGGGCTTAGCTCTGGAAACACCATATATTTT.

CDR3 residues: CASSLTGGLRNEKLFF. Written as DNA, the CDR3 is TGTGCCAGCAGCCTCACGGGGGGGCTCCGAAATGAAAAACTGTTTTTT. The chain carries TRBV5-6 and TRBJ1-4, with a possible D match to TRBD1 (6 bases). The CDR3 runs 16 residues. CDR1 and CDR2 from the germline V gene are SGHDT and YYEEEE. The germline V and J ends were trimmed by 4 bases and 5 bases, with 18 bases remaining between them.

This clone was picked up a small number of times. V gene TRBV3-1 (or the pseudogene TRBV3-2) combines with J gene TRBJ1-5, with a weak D call TRBD1 (5 bases). Germline V lookup: CDR1 LGHDT, CDR2 YNNKEL (reference sequence). V lost 1 base and J lost 7, with 11 bases in between. This CDR3 contains 14 residues. The CDR3 coding sequence is TGTGCCAGCAGCCAAGGGGCAGGGTCCCAGCCCCAGCATTTT. Translation: CASSQGAGSQPQHF.

The rearrangement joins TRBV18 to TRBJ1-1, with D unresolved. V lost 1 base and J lost 3, with 6 bases in between. Germline CDR1 is KGHSH and CDR2 is LQKENI. The CDR3 length is 13 residues. The CDR3 is CASSPRRDTEAFF. The CDR3 DNA reads as TGTGCCAGCTCACCACGGAGGGACACTGAAGCTTTCTTT.

V usage is TRBV9 and J usage is TRBJ2-6, with 9 bases aligning to TRBD1. The germline V gene has CDR1 SGDLS and CDR2 YYNGEE. The V and J ends lost 7 bases and 4 bases, in that order; junction bases with no gene match: 9. This CDR3 is built from 16 residues. In nucleotides, the CDR3 is TGTGCCAGCTCGCGACAGGGGGGCACAGGGGCCAACGTCCTGACTTTC. Residues: CASSRQGGTGANVLTF.

The V and J genes are TRBV18 and TRBJ2-5; 8 nucleotides line up with TRBD1. Germline V gene data show CDR1 as KGHSH and CDR2 as LQKENI. There are 15 residues in the CDR3. J gave up 1 base and V 3 bases, and 4 bases lay outside the gene matches. CDR3 loop: CASSPRTGLQETQYF. Here the CDR3 DNA reads TGTGCCAGCTCACCTAGGACAGGGCTCCAAGAGACCCAGTACTTC.

The CDR3 spells CASSETGTAVPGELFF. In DNA, the CDR3 is TGTGCCAGCAGTGAAACCGGGACTGCCGTTCCCGGGGAGCTGTTTTTT. The chain employs TRBV25-1 and TRBJ2-2, with a weak D call TRBD2 (6 bases). V shed 2 bases and J shed 6 bases, with 16 bases lying between them. CDR1 is MGHDK and CDR2 is SYGVNS in the germline V gene. CDR3 size: 16 residues. The full variable domain, with the rest looked up from reference TRBV25-1 and TRBJ2-2, is EADIYQTPRYLVIGTGKKITLECSQTMGHDKMYWYQQDPGMELHLIHYSYGVNSTEKGDLSSESTVSRIRTEHFPLTLESARPSHTSQYLCASSETGTAVPGELFFGEGSRLTVL.

V is TRBV10-3 and J is TRBJ2-5, with D perhaps TRBD2 (5 bases). Germline loops: CDR1 ENHRY, CDR2 SYGVKD. Between the trimmed V and J ends, which lost 5 bases and 2 bases, there was a span of 9 bases. CDR3 length: 13 amino acids. The CDR3 region is CAISSGVQETQYF. In nucleotides, the CDR3 is TGTGCCATCAGTAGCGGCGTGCAAGAGACCCAGTACTTC.

The chain joins TRBV4-1 to TRBJ1-3, with D unclear. Germline assignment: CDR1 MGHRA and CDR2 YSYEKL. The CDR3 has 16 residues. Trimming stripped 1 base from V and 2 bases from J, with 12 bases between. CDR3 bases: TGCGCCAGCAGCCAAGTGGCTACGGAGACTGGAAACACCATATATTTT. This encodes CASSQVATETGNTIYF.